This TCR beta chain appears in the sequencing data of a study of neurological immune-mediated disorders. This clonotype was counted once. An end of the junction does not agree with germline; a read error may underlie this. Time point in this sample: longitudinal time-point 2. Via MiXCR, TCRdb re-called the 5' RACE reads, giving one row per CDR3 protein. Of tens of thousands of distinct CDR3 sequences listed, approximately 13% are singletons. Germline loops: CDR1 MNHNY, CDR2 SVGAGI (reference sequence). The CDR3 is 14 residues long. The receptor was isolated from a female donor with HTLV-1-associated myelopathy (HAM/TSP). The V gene is TRBV6-6, the J gene TRBJ2-1; D is tentatively TRBD1 or TRBD2 (5 bases each). Sequencing input: PBMCs. The CDR3 bases are TGTGCCAGCAGTGGGGACCTGAAATACAATGAGCAGCTCTTC. Translation: CASSGDLKYNEQLF.